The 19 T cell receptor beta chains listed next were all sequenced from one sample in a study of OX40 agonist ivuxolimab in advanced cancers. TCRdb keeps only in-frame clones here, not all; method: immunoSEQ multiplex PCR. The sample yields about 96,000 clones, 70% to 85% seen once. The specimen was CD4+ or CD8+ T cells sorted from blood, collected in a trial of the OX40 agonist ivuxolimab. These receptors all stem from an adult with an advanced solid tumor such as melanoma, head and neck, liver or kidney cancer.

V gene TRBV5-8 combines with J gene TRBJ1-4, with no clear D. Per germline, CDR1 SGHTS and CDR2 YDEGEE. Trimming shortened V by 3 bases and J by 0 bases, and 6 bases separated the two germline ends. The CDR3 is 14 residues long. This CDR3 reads CASSSYSTNEKLFF. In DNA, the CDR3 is TGTGCCAGCAGCTCTTACTCAACTAATGAAAAACTGTTTTTT.

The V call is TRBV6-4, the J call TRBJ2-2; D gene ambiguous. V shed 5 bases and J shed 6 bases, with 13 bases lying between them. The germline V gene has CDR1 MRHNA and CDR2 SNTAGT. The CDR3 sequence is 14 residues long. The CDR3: CASSSGPTAGELFF. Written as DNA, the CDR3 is TGTGCCAGCAGTTCGGGCCCCACCGCCGGGGAGCTGTTTTTT.

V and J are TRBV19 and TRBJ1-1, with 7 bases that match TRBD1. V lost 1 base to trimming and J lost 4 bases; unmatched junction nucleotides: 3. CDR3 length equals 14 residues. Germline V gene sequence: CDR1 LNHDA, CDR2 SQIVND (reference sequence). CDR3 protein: CASSIGQGGTEAFF. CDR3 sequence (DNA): TGTGCCAGTAGTATAGGACAGGGAGGCACTGAAGCTTTCTTT.

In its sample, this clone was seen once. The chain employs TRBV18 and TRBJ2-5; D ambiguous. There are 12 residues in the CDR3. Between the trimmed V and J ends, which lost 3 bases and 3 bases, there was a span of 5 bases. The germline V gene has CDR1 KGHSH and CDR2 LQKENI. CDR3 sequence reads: CASSPGKETQYF. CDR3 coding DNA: TGTGCCAGCTCACCGGGGAAAGAGACCCAGTACTTC.

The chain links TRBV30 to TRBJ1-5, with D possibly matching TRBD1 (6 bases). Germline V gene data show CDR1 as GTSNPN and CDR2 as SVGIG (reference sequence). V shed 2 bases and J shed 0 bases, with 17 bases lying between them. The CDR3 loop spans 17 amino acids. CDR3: CAWSKTGHVYSNQPQHF. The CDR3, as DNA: TGTGCCTGGAGTAAAACGGGACACGTTTATAGCAATCAGCCCCAGCATTTT.

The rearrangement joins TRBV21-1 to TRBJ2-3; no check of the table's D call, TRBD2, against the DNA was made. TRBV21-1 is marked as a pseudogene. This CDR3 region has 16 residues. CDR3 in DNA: TGTGCCAGCAGCAAAGCGCTCCGGGTTGGCACAGATACGCAGTATTTT. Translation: CASSKALRVGTDTQYF.

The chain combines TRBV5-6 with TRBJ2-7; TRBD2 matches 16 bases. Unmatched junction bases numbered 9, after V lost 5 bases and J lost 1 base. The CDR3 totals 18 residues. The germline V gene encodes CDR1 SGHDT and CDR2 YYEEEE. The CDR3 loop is CASSPGLAGGQRSYEQYF. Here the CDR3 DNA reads TGTGCCAGCAGTCCGGGACTAGCGGGGGGGCAGAGGTCCTACGAGCAGTACTTC.

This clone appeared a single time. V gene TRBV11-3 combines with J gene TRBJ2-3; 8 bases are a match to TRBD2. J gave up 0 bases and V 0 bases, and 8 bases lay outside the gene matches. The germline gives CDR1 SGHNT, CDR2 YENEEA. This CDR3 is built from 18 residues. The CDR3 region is CASSLESSGPSSTDTQYF. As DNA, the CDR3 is TGTGCCAGCAGCTTAGAGTCTAGCGGGCCCTCTAGCACAGATACGCAGTATTTT.

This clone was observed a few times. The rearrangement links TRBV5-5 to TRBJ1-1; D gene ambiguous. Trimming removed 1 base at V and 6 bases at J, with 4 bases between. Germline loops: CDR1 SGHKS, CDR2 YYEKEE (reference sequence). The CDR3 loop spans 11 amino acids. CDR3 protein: CASSLRAEAFF. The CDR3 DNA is TGTGCCAGCAGCTTGCGTGCTGAAGCTTTCTTT.

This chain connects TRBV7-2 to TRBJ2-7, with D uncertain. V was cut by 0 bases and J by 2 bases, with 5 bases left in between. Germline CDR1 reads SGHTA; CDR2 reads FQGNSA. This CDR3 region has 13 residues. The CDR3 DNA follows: TGTGCCAGCAGCTTAGCTCGGACCTACGAGCAGTACTTC. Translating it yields CASSLARTYEQYF. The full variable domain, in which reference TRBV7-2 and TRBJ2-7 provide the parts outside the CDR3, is GAGVSQSPSNKVTEKGKDVELRCDPISGHTALYWYRQSLGQGLEFLIYFQGNSAPDKSGLPSDRFSAERTGGSVSTLTIQRTQQEDSAVYLCASSLARTYEQYFGPGTRLTVT.

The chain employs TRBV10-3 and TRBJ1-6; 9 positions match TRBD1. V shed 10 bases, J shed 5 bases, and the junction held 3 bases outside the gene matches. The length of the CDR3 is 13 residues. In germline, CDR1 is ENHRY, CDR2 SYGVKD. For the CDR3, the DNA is TGTGCCACGCGGACAGGGGATAATTCACCCCTCCACTTT. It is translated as CATRTGDNSPLHF.

The DNA of the CDR3 is TGTGCCAGCAGCCTTTATTTCCCTAATGGCTACACCTTC. This codes for CASSLYFPNGYTF. This chain joins TRBV6-1 and TRBJ1-2; unclear D gene. Deletions cut 6 bases from V and 6 bases from J, with 14 bases between. Germline loops: CDR1 MNHNS, CDR2 SASEGT. The CDR3 extends over 13 amino acids.

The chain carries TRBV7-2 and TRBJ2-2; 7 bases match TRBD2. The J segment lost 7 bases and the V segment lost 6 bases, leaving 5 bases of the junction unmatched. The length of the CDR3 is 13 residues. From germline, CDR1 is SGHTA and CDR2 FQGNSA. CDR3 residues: CASRTGGRGELFF. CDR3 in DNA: TGTGCCAGCAGGACGGGGGGTCGCGGGGAGCTGTTTTTT.

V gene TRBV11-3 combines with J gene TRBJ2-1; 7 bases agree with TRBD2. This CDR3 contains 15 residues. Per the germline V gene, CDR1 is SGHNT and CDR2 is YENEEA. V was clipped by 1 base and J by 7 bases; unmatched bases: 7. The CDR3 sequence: CASSLAGTTVNEQFF. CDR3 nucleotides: TGTGCCAGCAGCTTAGCCGGGACTACGGTAAATGAGCAGTTCTTC.

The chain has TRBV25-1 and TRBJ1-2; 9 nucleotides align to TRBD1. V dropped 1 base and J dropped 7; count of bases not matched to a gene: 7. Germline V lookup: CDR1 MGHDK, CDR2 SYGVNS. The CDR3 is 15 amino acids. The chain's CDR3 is CASSEWGTGWSGYTF. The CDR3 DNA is TGTGCCAGCAGTGAATGGGGGACAGGGTGGTCTGGCTACACCTTC.

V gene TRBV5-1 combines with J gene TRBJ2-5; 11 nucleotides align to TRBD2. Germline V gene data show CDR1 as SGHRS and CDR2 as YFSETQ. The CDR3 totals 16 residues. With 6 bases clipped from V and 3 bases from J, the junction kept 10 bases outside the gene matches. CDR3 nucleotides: TGCGCCAGCACCCTAGGTAGCGGGAGGGGCGAAGAGACCCAGTACTTC. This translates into CASTLGSGRGEETQYF.

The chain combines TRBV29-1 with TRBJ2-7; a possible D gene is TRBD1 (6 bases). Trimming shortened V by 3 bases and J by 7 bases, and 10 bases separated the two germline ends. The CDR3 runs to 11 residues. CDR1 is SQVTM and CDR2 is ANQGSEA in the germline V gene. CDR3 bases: TGCAGCGTTGACAGGGGACGGGAGCAGTACTTC. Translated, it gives CSVDRGREQYF.

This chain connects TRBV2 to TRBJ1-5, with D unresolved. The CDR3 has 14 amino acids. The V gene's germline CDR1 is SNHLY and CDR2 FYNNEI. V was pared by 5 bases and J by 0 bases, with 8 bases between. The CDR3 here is CASSRPGSNQPQHF. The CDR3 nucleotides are TGTGCCAGCAGTCGACCCGGTAGCAATCAGCCCCAGCATTTT.

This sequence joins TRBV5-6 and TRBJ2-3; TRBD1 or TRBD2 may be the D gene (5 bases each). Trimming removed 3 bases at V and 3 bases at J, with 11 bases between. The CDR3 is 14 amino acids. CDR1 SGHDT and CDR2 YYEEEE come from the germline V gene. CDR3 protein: CASSSGWGTDTQYF. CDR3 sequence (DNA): TGTGCCAGCAGCTCCGGGTGGGGGACAGATACGCAGTATTTT.